This T cell receptor beta chain was sequenced in a study of control samples from healthy donors and cancer patients. The CDR3 runs to 11 residues. Between the trimmed V and J ends, which lost 6 bases and 5 bases, there was a span of 7 bases. Here immunoSEQ multiplex PCR was the method, and the copy in TCRdb shows in-frame clones only, minus some. This table has more than 100,000 clones, around 92% appearing once. The sequenced sample consisted of PBMCs. This chain links TRBV12-3 or TRBV12-4 with TRBJ1-1; no reliable D call. The TCR originated in a man aged 45-65 years with head and neck cancer. The CDR3 nucleotides read TGTGCCAGCAGCCGGACGACTGAAGCTTTCTTT. This gives the protein CASSRTTEAFF.